This T cell receptor beta chain emerged from a study of technical replicates of blood from four donors. TCRdb's table, derived via immunoSEQ multiplex PCR, lists solely in-frame clones and lacks some. Of roughly 80,000 clones detected, 90% to 95% appear once; the ten largest clones hold roughly 0.37%. J lost 0 bases, V lost 6 bases, and 5 bases had no gene match. This CDR3 region has 16 residues. Germline lookup yields CDR1 SGHVS and CDR2 FNYEAQ. The V gene is TRBV7-6, the J gene TRBJ2-5; 12 nucleotides match TRBD2. The source material was T cells isolated from PBMCs. The receptor was derived from a human donor in good health. CDR3: CASRGRTSGDQETQYF. The CDR3 bases are TGTGCCAGCAGGGGCAGGACTAGCGGGGACCAAGAGACCCAGTACTTC.